The rows below give T cell receptor beta chains drawn from one sample of a study of T cell clones after liver transplantation. Assay: immunoSEQ multiplex PCR; the TCRdb copy retains only in-frame clones and omits some. The data show 95,000 to 130,000 clones, with approximately 90% seen just once and 0.8% to 0.9% held by the top ten. The sequenced sample was CD4+ T cells from blood, obtained 12 months after liver transplant. The source is a human patient who received a liver transplant. Some T cells may arise from the graft donor. CDR3s include the opening cysteine and the closing phenylalanine or tryptophan. Fields, in order: D gene, J gene, CDR3 length, clone size, V gene, CDR3 protein, CDR3 DNA. A D gene is named only where the DNA matches it firmly. Size values are once, few and many counts, or a class for expanded clones, and some rows have none.

>.|TRBJ1-1|13|.|TRBV30
CAGQTGRNTEAFF
TGTGCCGGGCAGACAGGACGGAACACTGAAGCTTTCTTT
>.|TRBJ2-5|13|.|TRBV5-1
CASSTEGQETQYF
TGCGCCAGCAGCACGGAGGGCCAGGAGACCCAGTACTTC
>TRBD1|TRBJ1-1|14|.|TRBV4-1
CASSPLTGRTEAFF
TGCGCCAGCAGCCCCCTGACAGGGAGGACTGAAGCTTTCTTT
>.|TRBJ2-7|16|.|TRBV5-1
CASSPQGRVGSYEQYF
TGCGCCAGCAGCCCCCAGGGGCGGGTGGGCTCCTACGAGCAGTACTTC
>.|TRBJ2-1|16|.|TRBV11-2
CASTQEGARPLNEQFF
TGTGCCAGCACTCAGGAGGGAGCTAGACCCCTCAATGAGCAGTTCTTC
>.|TRBJ2-4|14|.|TRBV12-5
CATRQGGAKNIQYF
TGTGCTACACGACAGGGAGGTGCCAAAAACATTCAGTACTTC
>TRBD1|TRBJ1-6|13|.|TRBV30
CAWDRGRNSPLHF
TGTGCCTGGGACAGGGGGCGAAATTCACCCCTCCACTTT
>.|TRBJ2-7|14|.|TRBV28
CASSQTAPSYEQYF
TGTGCCAGCAGTCAGACAGCTCCCTCCTACGAGCAGTACTTC
>.|TRBJ1-4|16|.|TRBV28
CASSFLTSTTNEKLFF
TGTGCCAGCAGTTTCCTGACAAGCACAACTAATGAAAAACTGTTTTTT
>.|TRBJ2-7|13|.|TRBV28
CASSLLGGNEQYF
TGTGCCAGCAGTTTACTAGGGGGGAACGAGCAGTACTTC
>.|TRBJ1-1|14|.|TRBV19
CASSMDDISTEAFF
TGTGCCAGTAGTATGGATGACATATCCACTGAAGCTTTCTTT
>.|TRBJ1-3|15|.|TRBV4-3
CASSQTIGSGNTIYF
TGCGCCAGCAGCCAAACAATTGGATCTGGAAACACCATATATTTT
>TRBD1|TRBJ2-6|17|many|TRBV18
CASSPRTGNSGANVLTF
TGTGCCAGCTCACCCCGGACAGGAAACTCTGGGGCCAACGTCCTGACTTTC
>.|TRBJ1-1|11|.|TRBV30
CACRVRTEAFF
TGTGCCTGCAGGGTTCGGACTGAAGCTTTCTTT
>.|TRBJ2-3|15|.|TRBV11-3
CASGQAGGFSDTQYF
TGTGCCAGCGGCCAGGCAGGGGGGTTCTCAGATACGCAGTATTTT
>.|TRBJ1-2|11|.|TRBV20-1
CSASGYYGYTF
TGCAGTGCCTCAGGGTACTATGGCTACACCTTC
>TRBD1|TRBJ1-2|13|once|TRBV5-5
CASGTGSLGGYTF
TGTGCCAGCGGGACAGGGAGCCTCGGTGGCTACACCTTC
>TRBD2|TRBJ2-1|18|.|TRBV27
CASSLGTSGGSSYNEQFF
TGTGCCAGCAGTCTCGGGACTAGCGGGGGGAGCTCCTACAATGAGCAGTTCTTC
>TRBD1|TRBJ2-2|16|once|TRBV7-6
CASRYRGTGEAGELFF
TGTGCCAGCAGATATCGAGGGACAGGGGAGGCCGGGGAGCTGTTTTTT
>.|TRBJ1-5|15|once|TRBV28
CASRKDQGGNQPQHF
TGTGCCAGCAGAAAAGATCAGGGCGGCAATCAGCCCCAGCATTTT
>.|TRBJ2-1|17|.|TRBV11-3
CASSLGEVPSVYEEQFF
TGTGCCAGCAGCTTAGGGGAAGTGCCTAGCGTATATGAAGAGCAGTTCTTC
>.|TRBJ2-3|16|.|TRBV7-3
CASSLEQWDGADTQYF
TGTGCCAGCAGCCTAGAACAATGGGATGGGGCAGATACGCAGTATTTT
>.|TRBJ2-3|15|.|TRBV2
CASETGQRISYTQYF
TGTGCCAGCGAGACAGGACAGAGGATATCTTATACGCAGTATTTT